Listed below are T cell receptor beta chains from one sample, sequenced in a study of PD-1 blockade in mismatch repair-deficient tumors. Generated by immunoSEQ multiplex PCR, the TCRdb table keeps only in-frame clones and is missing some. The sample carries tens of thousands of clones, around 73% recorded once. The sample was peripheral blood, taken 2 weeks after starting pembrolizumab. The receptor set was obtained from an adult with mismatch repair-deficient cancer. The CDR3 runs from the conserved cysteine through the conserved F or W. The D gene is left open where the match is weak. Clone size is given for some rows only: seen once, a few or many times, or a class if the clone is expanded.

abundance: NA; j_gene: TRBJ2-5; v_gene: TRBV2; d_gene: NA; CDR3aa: CASSAVTETQYF; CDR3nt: TGTGCCAGCAGTGCTGTGACCGAGACCCAGTACTTC
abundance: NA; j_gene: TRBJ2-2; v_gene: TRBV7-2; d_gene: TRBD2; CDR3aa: CASSQLAGETGELFF; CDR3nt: TGTGCCAGCAGTCAACTAGCGGGAGAAACCGGGGAGCTGTTTTTT
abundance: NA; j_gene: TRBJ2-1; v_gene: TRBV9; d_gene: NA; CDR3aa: CASSGQTRIPYNEQFF; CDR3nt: TGTGCCAGCAGCGGACAGACTAGGATTCCCTACAATGAGCAGTTCTTC
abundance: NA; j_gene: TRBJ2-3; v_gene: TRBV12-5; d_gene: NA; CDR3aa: CASGLPEAVDTQYF; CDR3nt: TGTGCTAGTGGTTTGCCGGAGGCGGTAGATACGCAGTATTTT
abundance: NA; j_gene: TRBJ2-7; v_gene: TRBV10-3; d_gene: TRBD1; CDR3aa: CAISESRGRGYEQYF; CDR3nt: TGTGCCATCAGTGAGTCCCGGGGCAGGGGGTACGAGCAGTACTTC
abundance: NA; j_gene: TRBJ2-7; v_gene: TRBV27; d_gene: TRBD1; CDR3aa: CASSFSQGALYEQYF; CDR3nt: TGTGCCAGCAGTTTTTCGCAGGGGGCTTTATACGAGCAGTACTTC
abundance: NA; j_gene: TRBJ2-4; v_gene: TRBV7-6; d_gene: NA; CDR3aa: CASSLPGSIQYF; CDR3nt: TGTGCCAGCAGCTTACCAGGGAGCATTCAGTACTTC
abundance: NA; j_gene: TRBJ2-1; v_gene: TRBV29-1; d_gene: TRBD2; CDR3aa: CSGNLAGVSNEQFF; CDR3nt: TGCAGCGGTAATCTAGCGGGAGTCTCCAATGAGCAGTTCTTC
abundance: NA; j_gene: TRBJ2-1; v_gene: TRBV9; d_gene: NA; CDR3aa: CASSVTRGSNEQFF; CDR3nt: TGTGCCAGCAGCGTAACTAGGGGTTCCAATGAGCAGTTCTTC
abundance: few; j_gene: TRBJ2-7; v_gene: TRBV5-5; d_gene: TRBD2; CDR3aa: CASSLGLAVYEQYF; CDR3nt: TGTGCCAGCAGCTTGGGTCTAGCGGTCTACGAGCAGTACTTC
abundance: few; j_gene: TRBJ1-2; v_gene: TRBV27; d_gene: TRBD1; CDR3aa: CASSLGTGGRGYTF; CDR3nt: TGTGCCAGCAGTTTGGGTACAGGGGGCAGAGGCTACACCTTC
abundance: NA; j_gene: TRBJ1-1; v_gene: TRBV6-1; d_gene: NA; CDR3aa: CASKQGSGTEAFF; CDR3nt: TGTGCCAGCAAGCAGGGATCGGGGACTGAAGCTTTCTTT
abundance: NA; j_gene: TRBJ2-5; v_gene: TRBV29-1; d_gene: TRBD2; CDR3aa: CSVGSSGRAGETQYF; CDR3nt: TGCAGCGTTGGCTCTAGCGGGAGGGCCGGAGAGACCCAGTACTTC
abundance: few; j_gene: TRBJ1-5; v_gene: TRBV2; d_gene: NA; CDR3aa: CASSRGPNQPQHF; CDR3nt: TGTGCCAGCAGCAGGGGTCCCAATCAGCCCCAGCATTTT
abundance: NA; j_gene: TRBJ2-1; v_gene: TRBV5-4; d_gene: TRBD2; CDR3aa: CASRPPSGSSGYNEQFF; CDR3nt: TGTGCCAGCAGGCCCCCCAGCGGGAGCTCCGGTTACAATGAGCAGTTCTTC
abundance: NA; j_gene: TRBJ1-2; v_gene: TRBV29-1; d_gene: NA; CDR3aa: CSVEDSPNYGYTF; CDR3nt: TGCAGCGTTGAGGACAGCCCTAACTATGGCTACACCTTC
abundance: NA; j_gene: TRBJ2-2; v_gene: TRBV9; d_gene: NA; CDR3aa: CASSVETRVNTGELFF; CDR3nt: TGTGCCAGCAGCGTAGAGACTAGAGTCAACACCGGGGAGCTGTTTTTT
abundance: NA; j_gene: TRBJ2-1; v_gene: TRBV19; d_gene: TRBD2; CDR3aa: CASIPRAGAVNEQFF; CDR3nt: TGTGCCAGTATCCCTAGAGCGGGAGCGGTCAATGAGCAGTTCTTC
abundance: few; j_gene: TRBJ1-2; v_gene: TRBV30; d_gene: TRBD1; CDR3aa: CAWWDRYYGYTF; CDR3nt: TGTGCCTGGTGGGACAGGTACTATGGCTACACCTTC
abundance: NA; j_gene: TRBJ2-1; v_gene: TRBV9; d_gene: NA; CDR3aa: CASSLRESTGNEQFF; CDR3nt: TGTGCCAGCAGCCTCCGGGAGAGTACGGGGAATGAGCAGTTCTTC
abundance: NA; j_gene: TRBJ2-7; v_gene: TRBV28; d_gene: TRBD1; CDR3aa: CASSFLPGQNSYEQYF; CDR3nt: TGTGCCAGCAGTTTCCTTCCGGGACAGAATTCCTACGAGCAGTACTTC
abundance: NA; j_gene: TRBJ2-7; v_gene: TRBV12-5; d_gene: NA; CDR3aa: CASGLGTGYEQYF; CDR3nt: TGTGCTAGTGGTTTGGGTACAGGCTACGAGCAGTACTTC
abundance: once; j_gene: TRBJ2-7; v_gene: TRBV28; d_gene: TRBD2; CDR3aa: CASSLTVETSGSSYEQYF; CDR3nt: TGTGCCAGCAGCCTAACCGTCGAGACTAGCGGGAGCTCCTACGAGCAGTACTTC
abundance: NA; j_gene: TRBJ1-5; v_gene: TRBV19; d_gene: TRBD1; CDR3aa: CASSMGGQGNQPQHF; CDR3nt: TGTGCCAGTAGTATGGGGGGACAGGGGAATCAGCCCCAGCATTTT
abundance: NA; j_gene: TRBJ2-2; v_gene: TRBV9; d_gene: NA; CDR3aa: CASSPRRLDTGELFF; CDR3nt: TGTGCCAGCAGCCCCCGCCGTCTGGACACCGGGGAGCTGTTTTTT
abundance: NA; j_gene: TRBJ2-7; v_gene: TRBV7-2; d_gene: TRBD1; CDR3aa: CASSRDRDGEQYF; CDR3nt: TGTGCCAGCAGTCGGGACAGGGACGGCGAGCAGTACTTC
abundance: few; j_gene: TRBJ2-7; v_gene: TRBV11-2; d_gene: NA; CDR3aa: CASSLEGGFSYEQYF; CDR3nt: TGTGCCAGCAGCTTAGAAGGCGGGTTCTCGTACGAGCAGTACTTC
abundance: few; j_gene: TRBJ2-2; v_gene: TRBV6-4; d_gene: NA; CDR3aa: CASSDSPGLNTGELFF; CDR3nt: TGTGCCAGCAGTGACTCCCCGGGACTTAACACCGGGGAGCTGTTTTTT
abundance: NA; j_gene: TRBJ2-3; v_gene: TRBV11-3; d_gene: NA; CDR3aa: CASSLMRSSTDTQYF; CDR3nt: TGTGCCAGCAGCTTAATGCGGTCTAGCACAGATACGCAGTATTTT
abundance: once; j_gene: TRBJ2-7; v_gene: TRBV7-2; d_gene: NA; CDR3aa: CASSPQGGSFLYF; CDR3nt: TGTGCCAGCAGCCCACAGGGCGGGAGCTTCCTGTACTTC
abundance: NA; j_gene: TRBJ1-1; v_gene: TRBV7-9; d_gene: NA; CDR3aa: CASSSSRDTEEAFF; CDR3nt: TGTGCCAGCAGCTCGTCGCGGGACACGGAAGAAGCTTTCTTT
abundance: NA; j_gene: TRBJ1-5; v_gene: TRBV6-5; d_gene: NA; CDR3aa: CASSLNSNQPQHF; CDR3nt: TGTGCCAGCAGTTTAAATAGCAATCAGCCCCAGCATTTT
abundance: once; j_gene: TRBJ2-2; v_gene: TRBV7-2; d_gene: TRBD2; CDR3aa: CASSLDSGRAVTGELFF; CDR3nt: TGTGCCAGCAGCTTGGATAGCGGGAGGGCCGTCACCGGGGAGCTGTTTTTT
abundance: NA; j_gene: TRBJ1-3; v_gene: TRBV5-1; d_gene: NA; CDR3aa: CASSGGPGLASGNTIYF; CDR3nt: TGCGCCAGCAGCGGAGGACCGGGCTTAGCATCTGGAAACACCATATATTTT
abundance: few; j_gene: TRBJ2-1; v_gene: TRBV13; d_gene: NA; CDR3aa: CASSRVPVTGSSYNEQFF; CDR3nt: TGTGCCAGCAGCCGGGTACCAGTTACGGGAAGCTCCTACAATGAGCAGTTCTTC
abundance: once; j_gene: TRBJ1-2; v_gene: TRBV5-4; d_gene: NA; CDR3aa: CASSLRANYGYTF; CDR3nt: TGTGCCAGCAGCTTGAGAGCGAACTATGGCTACACCTTC